These 28 T cell receptor beta chains were all obtained from the same sample, sequenced in a study of T cells in localized non-small cell lung cancer. Libraries were prepared by immunoSEQ multiplex PCR; TCRdb keeps only in-frame clonotypes and omits some of them. This table has roughly 2,600 clones, around 20% appearing once. Specimen: lung tumor tissue, collected before any cancer treatment. These receptors all stem from a female donor at least 60 years old with stage I lung adenocarcinoma.

In this sample, this clone turned up a few times. The rearrangement links TRBV28 to TRBJ1-2; 8 bases are a match to TRBD1. CDR1 and CDR2 (germline): MDHEN, SYDVKM. The junction had 8 bases not matched to a gene; V was cut back by 2 bases and J by 12 bases. The CDR3 runs to 13 residues. This chain's CDR3 is CASSLATGEENTF. The CDR3 bases are TGTGCCAGCAGTTTAGCGACAGGGGAGGAGAACACCTTC.

The chain is built from TRBV11-3 and TRBJ2-2; perhaps D is TRBD1 or TRBD2 (5 bases each). Germline values: CDR1 SGHNT, CDR2 YENEEA. V was clipped by 5 bases and J by 9 bases, with 16 bases between them. This CDR3 comprises 14 residues. CDR3 sequence (DNA): TGTGCCAGCAGCCTCGGGGCCCTGACCCGGGAGCTGTTTTTT. Its translation is CASSLGALTRELFF. The variable domain in full, completed from reference TRBV11-3 and TRBJ2-2, reads EAGVVQSPRYKIIEKKQPVAFWCNPISGHNTLYWYLQNLGQGPELLIRYENEEAVDDSQLPKDRFSAERLKGVDSTLKIQPAELGDSAVYLCASSLGALTRELFFGEGSRLTVL.

The chain joins TRBV15 to TRBJ1-5; TRBD1 aligns across 7 bases. This CDR3 region has 16 residues. Unmatched junction bases numbered 5, after V lost 1 base and J lost 2 bases. CDR1 is LNHNV and CDR2 is YYDKDF in the germline V gene (reference sequence). The CDR3 DNA follows: TGTGCCACCAGCAGAGCTCTTGGGACAGGCAATCAGCCCCAGCATTTT. This translates into CATSRALGTGNQPQHF.

This rearrangement joins TRBV6-8 to TRBJ2-7; no firm D call. The CDR3 runs 14 residues. The V end lost 5 bases, the J end lost 0 bases, and 11 bases lay between the germline ends. Germline V gene lookup returns CDR1 MNHGY and CDR2 SAAAGT. In DNA, the CDR3 is TGTGCCAGCAGTGTTAGATGGGACTCCTACGAGCAGTACTTC. Translation: CASSVRWDSYEQYF.

This clone was observed a few times. J is TRBJ2-5 and V is TRBV11-3, with D tentatively TRBD1 (6 bases). This CDR3 comprises 15 residues. V was pared by 5 bases and J by 0 bases, with 13 bases between. Per germline, CDR1 SGHNT and CDR2 YENEEA. DNA for the CDR3: TGTGCCAGCAGCCCCGGATGGACAGACCAAGAGACCCAGTACTTC. Its translation is CASSPGWTDQETQYF.

The chain has TRBV30 and TRBJ2-5, with 10 bases that match TRBD1. V lost 5 bases to trimming and J lost 4 bases; unmatched junction nucleotides: 7. Looked up from germline, CDR1 is GTSNPN and CDR2 is SVGIG (reference sequence). The CDR3 extends over 14 amino acids. The CDR3 nucleotides read TGTGCCTGGGGCGGACAGGGGGTAGGAGAGACCCAGTACTTC. Translation: CAWGGQGVGETQYF.

This clone was observed a few times. This chain links TRBV6-8 with TRBJ1-1; TRBD1 matches at 8 bases. The V segment lost 10 bases and the J segment 2 bases; nucleotides outside the gene matches: 9. The CDR3 extends over 14 amino acids. Germline V gene sequence: CDR1 MNHGY, CDR2 SAAAGT. The CDR3 is CATKKGQANTEAFF. CDR3 DNA: TGTGCCACCAAAAAGGGACAGGCTAACACTGAAGCTTTCTTT.

The J gene is TRBJ1-4, the V gene TRBV11-3; D is uncertain. This CDR3 is built from 14 residues. Trimming shortened V by 2 bases and J by 6 bases, and 10 bases separated the two germline ends. CDR1 and CDR2 from the germline V gene are SGHNT and YENEEA. This CDR3 reads CASSLWRWDEKLFF. The CDR3, as DNA: TGTGCCAGCAGCTTATGGAGGTGGGATGAAAAACTGTTTTTT. Full variable domain (outside the CDR3, taken from reference TRBV11-3 and TRBJ1-4): EAGVVQSPRYKIIEKKQPVAFWCNPISGHNTLYWYLQNLGQGPELLIRYENEEAVDDSQLPKDRFSAERLKGVDSTLKIQPAELGDSAVYLCASSLWRWDEKLFFGSGTQLSVL.

By share, this clone counts as medium-sized. The chain links TRBV11-3 to TRBJ2-1, with D perhaps assigned TRBD1 or TRBD2 (6 bases each). CDR3 size: 14 residues. V shed 4 bases and J shed 6 bases, with 13 bases lying between them. The germline V gene has CDR1 SGHNT and CDR2 YENEEA. In DNA form, the CDR3 reads TGTGCCAGCAGCTCCGCCAGGGGAGGCAATGAGCAGTTCTTC. It encodes CASSSARGGNEQFF.

The table lists this clone with a few counts. J is TRBJ1-2 and V is TRBV1. TRBV1 is a pseudogene locus. The CDR3 has 15 amino acids. The CDR3 loop reads CASNYNREANYGYTF. In DNA form, the CDR3 reads TGCGCCAGCAACTACAACAGGGAGGCTAACTATGGCTACACCTTC.

This clone was observed a few times. The chain combines TRBV25-1 with TRBJ1-1; no clear D gene. This CDR3 contains 13 residues. V shed 8 bases and J shed 5 bases, with 15 bases lying between them. The germline gives CDR1 MGHDK, CDR2 SYGVNS. CDR3: CASLEGGRTEAFF. The CDR3 DNA follows: TGTGCCAGCCTAGAGGGAGGGCGGACTGAAGCTTTCTTT.

The V gene is TRBV29-1, the J gene TRBJ2-2; 11 nucleotides match TRBD2. The germline V gene has CDR1 SQVTM and CDR2 ANQGSEA. This CDR3 comprises 14 residues. V lost 7 bases, J lost 3 bases, and 4 bases stayed unmatched. CDR3 nucleotide sequence: TGCAGCGGAACTAGCGGGGGTTACACCGGGGAGCTGTTTTTT. Its protein is CSGTSGGYTGELFF.

In this sample, this clone turned up a few times. The chain combines TRBV28 with TRBJ1-1; no definite D call. Germline CDR1 and CDR2: MDHEN and SYDVKM. Trimming took off 6 bases at V and 10 bases at J, with 15 bases between the two ends. This CDR3 region has 12 residues. CDR3 DNA sequence: TGTGCCAGCAGCCCATTAGCGACGGGAGCTTTCTTT. As protein: CASSPLATGAFF. Drawing the rest from reference TRBV28 and TRBJ1-1, the complete variable domain is DVKVTQSSRYLVKRTGEKVFLECVQDMDHENMFWYRQDPGLGLRLIYFSYDVKMKEKGDIPEGYSVSREKKERFSLILESASTNQTSMYLCASSPLATGAFFGQGTRLTVV.

This clone was recorded only once. This chain connects TRBV29-1 to TRBJ1-2; D is possibly TRBD1 (6 bases). Germline V gives CDR1 SQVTM, CDR2 ANQGSEA. This CDR3 has 14 amino acids. V was pared by 0 bases and J by 3 bases, with 11 bases between. The CDR3 coding sequence is TGCAGCGTTGAAGACAAAACAGGGTACTATGGCTACACCTTC. Amino acids: CSVEDKTGYYGYTF.

This clone is a singleton in its sample. This sequence joins TRBV5-1 and TRBJ1-1; no definite D call. This CDR3 contains 14 residues. CDR1 is SGHRS, CDR2 YFSETQ, per germline. Between the trimmed V and J ends, which lost 2 bases and 1 base, there was a span of 9 bases. CDR3 coding DNA: TGCGCCAGCAGCTTCGGGCGGACGAACACTGAAGCTTTCTTT. Its protein product is CASSFGRTNTEAFF.

By sample share, this clone is medium-sized. This chain joins TRBV11-3 and TRBJ2-7; D assignment may be TRBD1 or TRBD2 (5 bases each). Germline lookup yields CDR1 SGHNT and CDR2 YENEEA. The germline V and J ends were trimmed by 0 bases and 3 bases, with 9 bases remaining between them. The CDR3 covers 14 residues. This chain's CDR3 is CASSLEEGSYEQYF. DNA of the CDR3: TGTGCCAGCAGCTTAGAAGAGGGGAGCTACGAGCAGTACTTC.

In this sample, this clone is medium-sized. The genes are TRBV6-8 and TRBJ2-1; TRBD2 agrees at 7 bases. The germline V gene has CDR1 MNHGY and CDR2 SAAAGT. The CDR3 spans 15 residues. Losses at the gene ends were 3 bases for V and 4 bases for J; bases not matched to a gene: 6. In DNA, the CDR3 is TGTGCCAGCAGTTATGGGGTAGCGGGTTACAATGAGCAGTTCTTC. Protein: CASSYGVAGYNEQFF.

This rearrangement joins TRBV19 to TRBJ2-2; D is perhaps TRBD1 (5 bases). The V and J ends lost 5 bases and 4 bases respectively, with 17 bases between them. From germline, CDR1 is LNHDA and CDR2 SQIVND (reference sequence). The CDR3 spans 16 residues. The CDR3 bases are TGTGCCAGTAGTTCCCCGCCAGGGAAGACCACCGGGGAGCTGTTTTTT. Its protein is CASSSPPGKTTGELFF.

The chain couples TRBV19 to TRBJ1-1; no reliable D call. This CDR3 has 15 residues. V shed 5 bases and J shed 1 base, with 14 bases lying between them. Germline V lookup: CDR1 LNHDA, CDR2 SQIVND (reference sequence). The DNA for the CDR3 is TGTGCCAGTAGTCCGACCCCAAGTAGGAACACTGAAGCTTTCTTT. Its translation: CASSPTPSRNTEAFF.

This clone was counted between two and nine times. The V and J genes are TRBV28 and TRBJ1-1; D is undetermined. Germline lookup yields CDR1 MDHEN and CDR2 SYDVKM. The CDR3 loop spans 12 amino acids. The ends were cut back, 6 bases at V and 7 bases at J, with 12 bases in the middle. This CDR3 is CASSITRVEAFF. The CDR3 DNA reads as TGTGCCAGCAGCATCACGAGGGTTGAAGCTTTCTTT. Complete variable domain (other parts from reference TRBV28 and TRBJ1-1): DVKVTQSSRYLVKRTGEKVFLECVQDMDHENMFWYRQDPGLGLRLIYFSYDVKMKEKGDIPEGYSVSREKKERFSLILESASTNQTSMYLCASSITRVEAFFGQGTRLTVV.

A few counts support this clone. CDR3 DNA: TGTGCCAGCAGCGATAGGACAGGGGCCTACGAGCAGTACTTC. Its translation: CASSDRTGAYEQYF. The chain uses TRBV11-3 and TRBJ2-7, with TRBD1 identical over 9 bases. Germline lookup yields CDR1 SGHNT and CDR2 YENEEA. The CDR3 sequence is 14 residues long. Trimming took 5 bases from V and 2 from J; bases not matched to a gene: 4.

In this sample, this clone turned up a few times. CDR3 sequence (DNA): TGTGCCAGCAGCGGCGGAATAAGCTCCTACAATGAGCAGTTCTTC. Protein: CASSGGISSYNEQFF. The chain employs TRBV11-3 and TRBJ2-1; D unresolved. Per the germline V gene, CDR1 is SGHNT and CDR2 is YENEEA. V gave up 5 bases and J gave up 0 bases, with 11 bases separating them. The CDR3 runs to 15 residues.

This clone has a handful of counts. The chain links TRBV28 to TRBJ1-4, with D possibly matching TRBD1 (5 bases). Germline V CDR1 and CDR2: MDHEN, SYDVKM. The CDR3 extends over 13 amino acids. V was trimmed by 6 bases and J by 7 bases, leaving 12 bases between them. The DNA for the CDR3 is TGTGCCAGCAGCACTTCGGGGGTTGAAAAACTGTTTTTT. This codes for CASSTSGVEKLFF.

By share, this clone counts as medium-sized. The J gene is TRBJ1-4, the V gene TRBV11-3, with 7 bases identical to TRBD1. Germline assignment: CDR1 SGHNT and CDR2 YENEEA. The ends lost 5 bases at V and 5 bases at J; junction bases unmatched: 5. This CDR3 comprises 14 residues. The CDR3 reads CASSLRQGNEKLFF. In DNA, the CDR3 is TGTGCCAGCAGCCTCCGACAGGGAAATGAAAAACTGTTTTTT.

This clone was detected only a few times. This chain connects TRBV6-8 to TRBJ2-2; perhaps TRBD2 as D (7 bases). Trimming removed 4 bases from V and 0 bases from J, with 15 bases in between. The CDR3 loop spans 17 amino acids. Germline CDR1 reads MNHGY; CDR2 reads SAAAGT. The CDR3 reads CASSSTRGGANTGELFF. The CDR3 DNA is TGTGCCAGCAGTTCTACTAGAGGGGGGGCGAACACCGGGGAGCTGTTTTTT.

By frequency in the sample, this clone is medium-sized. The chain employs TRBV11-3 and TRBJ2-2; TRBD1 might be the D (5 bases). The CDR3 is made up of 15 amino acids. The germline gives CDR1 SGHNT, CDR2 YENEEA. The ends were cut back, 2 bases at V and 3 bases at J, with 10 bases in the middle. This CDR3 is CASSLQGADTGELFF. The CDR3 DNA reads TGTGCCAGCAGCTTACAAGGGGCAGACACCGGGGAGCTGTTTTTT.

The rearrangement joins TRBV11-3 to TRBJ2-3, with 8 nucleotides matching TRBD2. The germline gives CDR1 SGHNT, CDR2 YENEEA. The CDR3 extends over 18 amino acids. V lost 4 bases, J lost 0 bases, and 12 bases stayed unmatched. The CDR3 coding sequence is TGTGCCAGCAGCTCCCCGGGACTAGGGTATTTTAGCACAGATACGCAGTATTTT. Amino acid sequence: CASSSPGLGYFSTDTQYF.

Comments on this clone: An end of the junction does not agree with germline; a read error may underlie this. The genes are TRBV6-8 and TRBJ2-2; 9 bases are shared with TRBD1. The CDR3 has 16 residues. Germline V gene sequence: CDR1 MNHGY, CDR2 SAAAGT. The CDR3, as DNA: TGTGCCATCAGTCAGAGCGGACAGGGGAACGCCGGGGAGCTGTTTTTT. This sequence encodes CAISQSGQGNAGELFF.